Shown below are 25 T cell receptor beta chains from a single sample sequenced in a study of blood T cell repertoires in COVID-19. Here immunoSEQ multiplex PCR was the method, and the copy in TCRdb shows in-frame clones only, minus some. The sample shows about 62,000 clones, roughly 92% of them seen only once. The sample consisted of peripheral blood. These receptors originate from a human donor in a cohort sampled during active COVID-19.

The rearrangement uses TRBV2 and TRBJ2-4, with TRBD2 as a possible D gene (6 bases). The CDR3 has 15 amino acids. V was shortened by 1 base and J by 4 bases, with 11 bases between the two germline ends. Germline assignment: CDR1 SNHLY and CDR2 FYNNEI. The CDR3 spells CASSEDRAGKNIQYF. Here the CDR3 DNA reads TGTGCCAGCAGTGAAGATCGTGCGGGGAAAAACATTCAGTACTTC.

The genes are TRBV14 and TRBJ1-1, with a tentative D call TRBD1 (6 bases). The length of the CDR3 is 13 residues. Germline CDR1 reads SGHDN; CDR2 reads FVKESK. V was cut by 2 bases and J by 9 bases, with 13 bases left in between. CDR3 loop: CASSQSRGTKAFF. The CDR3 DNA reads TGTGCCAGCAGCCAATCGAGGGGGACTAAAGCTTTCTTT.

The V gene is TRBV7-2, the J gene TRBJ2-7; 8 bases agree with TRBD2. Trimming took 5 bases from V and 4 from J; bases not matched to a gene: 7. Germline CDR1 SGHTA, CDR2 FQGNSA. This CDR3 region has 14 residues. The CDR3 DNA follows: TGTGCCAGCAGCCCCAGCGGGGGCCCATACGAGCAGTACTTC. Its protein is CASSPSGGPYEQYF.

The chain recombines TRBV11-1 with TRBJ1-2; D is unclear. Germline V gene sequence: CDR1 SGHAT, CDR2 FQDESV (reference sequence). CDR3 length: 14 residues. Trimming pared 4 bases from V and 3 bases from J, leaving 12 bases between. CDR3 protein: CASSSGLVDYGYTF. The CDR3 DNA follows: TGTGCCAGCAGCTCCGGACTGGTTGACTATGGCTACACCTTC.

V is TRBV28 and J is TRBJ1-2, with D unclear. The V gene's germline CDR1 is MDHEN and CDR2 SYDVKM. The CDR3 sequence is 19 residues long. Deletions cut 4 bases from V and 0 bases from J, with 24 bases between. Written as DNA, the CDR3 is TGTGCCAGCAGTTATAAGCGAAATTCTCATAAGTTAGCTAACTATGGCTACACCTTC. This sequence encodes CASSYKRNSHKLANYGYTF.

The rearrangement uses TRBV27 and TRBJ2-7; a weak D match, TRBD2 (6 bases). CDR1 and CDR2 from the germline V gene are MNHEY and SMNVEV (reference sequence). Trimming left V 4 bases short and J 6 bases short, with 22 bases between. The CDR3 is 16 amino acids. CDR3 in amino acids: CASSSPGITSIGEQYF. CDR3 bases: TGTGCCAGCAGTTCTCCAGGGATAACTAGCATCGGCGAGCAGTACTTC.

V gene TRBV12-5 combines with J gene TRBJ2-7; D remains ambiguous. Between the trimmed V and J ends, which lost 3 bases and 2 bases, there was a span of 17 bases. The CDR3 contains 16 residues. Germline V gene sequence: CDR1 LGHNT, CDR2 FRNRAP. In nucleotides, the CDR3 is TGTGCTAGTGGTTTCCCCACCGACTCTAGAGCCTACGAGCAGTACTTC. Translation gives CASGFPTDSRAYEQYF.

The CDR3 bases are TGCGCCAGCAGCTTGGAGTCTGGGGCGAACACTGAAGCTTTCTTT. The encoded protein is CASSLESGANTEAFF. V and J are TRBV5-1 and TRBJ1-1; tentatively, D is TRBD1 (5 bases). Germline CDR1 is SGHRS and CDR2 is YFSETQ. The CDR3 loop spans 15 amino acids. Trimming pared 0 bases from V and 1 base from J, leaving 10 bases between.

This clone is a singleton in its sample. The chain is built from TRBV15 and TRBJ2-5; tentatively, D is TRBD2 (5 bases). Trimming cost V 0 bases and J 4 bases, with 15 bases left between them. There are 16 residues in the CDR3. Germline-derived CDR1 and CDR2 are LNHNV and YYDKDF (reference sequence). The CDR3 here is CATSRDGSPIGETQYF. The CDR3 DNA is TGTGCCACCAGCAGAGATGGGAGCCCAATAGGAGAGACCCAGTACTTC.

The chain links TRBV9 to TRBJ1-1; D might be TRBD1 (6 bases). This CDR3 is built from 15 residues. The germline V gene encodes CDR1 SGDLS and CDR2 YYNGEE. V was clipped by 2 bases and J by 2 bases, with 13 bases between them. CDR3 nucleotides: TGTGCCAGCAGCGTGAACAGGGAACCCAACACTGAAGCTTTCTTT. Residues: CASSVNREPNTEAFF.

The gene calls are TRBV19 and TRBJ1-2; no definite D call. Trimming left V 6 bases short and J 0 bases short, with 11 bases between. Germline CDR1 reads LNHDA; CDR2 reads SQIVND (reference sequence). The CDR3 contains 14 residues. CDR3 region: CASSPPVTNYGYTF. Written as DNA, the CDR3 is TGTGCCAGTAGCCCCCCGGTGACTAACTATGGCTACACCTTC. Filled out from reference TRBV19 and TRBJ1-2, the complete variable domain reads DGGITQSPKYLFRKEGQNVTLSCEQNLNHDAMYWYRQDPGQGLRLIYYSQIVNDFQKGDIAEGYSVSREKKESFPLTVTSAQKNPTAFYLCASSPPVTNYGYTFGSGTRLTVV.

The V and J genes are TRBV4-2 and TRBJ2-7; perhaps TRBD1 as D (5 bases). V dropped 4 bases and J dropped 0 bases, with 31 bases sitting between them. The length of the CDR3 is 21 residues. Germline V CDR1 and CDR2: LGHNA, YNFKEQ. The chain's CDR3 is CASSPTIQVLIGHPSSYEQYF. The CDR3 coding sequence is TGTGCCAGCAGCCCCACCATACAGGTCTTAATAGGGCATCCAAGCTCCTACGAGCAGTACTTC.

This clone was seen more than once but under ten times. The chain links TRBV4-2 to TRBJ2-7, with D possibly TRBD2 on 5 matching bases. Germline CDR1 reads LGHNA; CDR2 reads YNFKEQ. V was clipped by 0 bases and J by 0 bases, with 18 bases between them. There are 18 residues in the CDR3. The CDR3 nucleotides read TGTGCCAGCAGCCAAGATCGGGCTGGTTTCGAGGGCTCCTACGAGCAGTACTTC. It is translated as CASSQDRAGFEGSYEQYF.

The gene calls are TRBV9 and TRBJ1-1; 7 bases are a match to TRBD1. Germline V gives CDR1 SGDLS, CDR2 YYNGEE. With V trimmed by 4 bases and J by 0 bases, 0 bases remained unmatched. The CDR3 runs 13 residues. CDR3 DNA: TGTGCCAGCAGCCAGGGGGTGAACACTGAAGCTTTCTTT. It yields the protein CASSQGVNTEAFF.

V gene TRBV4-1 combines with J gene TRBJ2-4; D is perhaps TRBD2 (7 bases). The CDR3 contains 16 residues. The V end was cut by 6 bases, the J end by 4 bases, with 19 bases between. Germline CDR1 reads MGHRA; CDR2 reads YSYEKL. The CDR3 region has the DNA TGCGCCAGCAGGGATCCCAGGGAGGGGGTGAAAAACATTCAGTACTTC. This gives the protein CASRDPREGVKNIQYF.

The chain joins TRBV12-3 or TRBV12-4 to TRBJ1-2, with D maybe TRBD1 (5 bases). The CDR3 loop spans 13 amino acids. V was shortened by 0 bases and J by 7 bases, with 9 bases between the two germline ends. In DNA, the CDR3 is TGTGCCAGCAGTTTAGCCGACAGCCCTGGCTACACCTTC. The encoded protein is CASSLADSPGYTF.

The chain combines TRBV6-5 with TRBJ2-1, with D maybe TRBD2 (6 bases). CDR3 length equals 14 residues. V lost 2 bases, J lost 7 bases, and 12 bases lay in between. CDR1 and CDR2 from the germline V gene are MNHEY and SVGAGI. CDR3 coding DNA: TGTGCCAGCAGTTACAGGGACTCCCCGAATGAGCAGTTCTTC. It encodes CASSYRDSPNEQFF.

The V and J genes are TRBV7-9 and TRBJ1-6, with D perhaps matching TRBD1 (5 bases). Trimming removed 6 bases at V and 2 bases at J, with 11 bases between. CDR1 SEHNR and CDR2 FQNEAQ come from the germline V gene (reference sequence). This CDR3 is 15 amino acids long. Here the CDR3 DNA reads TGTGCCAGCAGAAACGGGGGTGCCTATAATTCACCCCTCCACTTT. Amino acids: CASRNGGAYNSPLHF. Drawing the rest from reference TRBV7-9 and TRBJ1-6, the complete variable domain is DTGVSQNPRHKITKRGQNVTFRCDPISEHNRLYWYRQTLGQGPEFLTYFQNEAQLEKSRLLSDRFSAERPKGSFSTLEIQRTEQGDSAMYLCASRNGGAYNSPLHFGNGTRLTVT.

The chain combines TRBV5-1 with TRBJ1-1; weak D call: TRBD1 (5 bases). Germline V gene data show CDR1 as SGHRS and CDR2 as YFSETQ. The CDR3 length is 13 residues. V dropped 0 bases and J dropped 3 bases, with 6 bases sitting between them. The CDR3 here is CASSLAGDTEAFF. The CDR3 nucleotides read TGCGCCAGCAGCTTGGCGGGGGACACTGAAGCTTTCTTT.

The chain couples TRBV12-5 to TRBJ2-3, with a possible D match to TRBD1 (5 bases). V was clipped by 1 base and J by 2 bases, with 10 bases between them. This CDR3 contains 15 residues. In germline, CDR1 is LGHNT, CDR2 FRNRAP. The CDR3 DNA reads TGTGCTAGTGGTTTGGCCCTAGGGGTCACAGATACGCAGTATTTT. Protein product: CASGLALGVTDTQYF. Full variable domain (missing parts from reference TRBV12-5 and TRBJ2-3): DARVTQTPRHKVTEMGQEVTMRCQPILGHNTVFWYRQTMMQGLELLAYFRNRAPLDDSGMPKDRFSAEMPDATLATLKIQPSEPRDSAVYFCASGLALGVTDTQYFGPGTRLTVL.

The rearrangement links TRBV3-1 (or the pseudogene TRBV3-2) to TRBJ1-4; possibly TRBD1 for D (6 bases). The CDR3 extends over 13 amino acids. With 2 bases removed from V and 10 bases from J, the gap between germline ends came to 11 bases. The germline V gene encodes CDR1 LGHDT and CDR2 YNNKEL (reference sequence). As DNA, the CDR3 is TGTGCCAGCAGCCAACGACAGGTGGGAAAACTGTTTTTT. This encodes CASSQRQVGKLFF.

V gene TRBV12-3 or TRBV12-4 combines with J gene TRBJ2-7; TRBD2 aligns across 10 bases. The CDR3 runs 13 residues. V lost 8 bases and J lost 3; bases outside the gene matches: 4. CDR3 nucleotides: TGTGCCAGCCGTCCTAGCGGGGGCTACGAGCAGTACTTC. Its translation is CASRPSGGYEQYF.

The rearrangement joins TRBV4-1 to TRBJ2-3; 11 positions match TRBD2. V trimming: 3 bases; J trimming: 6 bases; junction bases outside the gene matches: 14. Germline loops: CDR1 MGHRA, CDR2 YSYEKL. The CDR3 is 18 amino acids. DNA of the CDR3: TGCGCCAGCAGCCAGGACTACTTTGTAGCGGGGGGGAAGGATACGCAGTATTTT. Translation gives CASSQDYFVAGGKDTQYF.

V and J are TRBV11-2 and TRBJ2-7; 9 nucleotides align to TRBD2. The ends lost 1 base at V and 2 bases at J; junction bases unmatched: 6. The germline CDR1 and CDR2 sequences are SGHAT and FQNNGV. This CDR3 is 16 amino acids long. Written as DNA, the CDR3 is TGTGCCAGCAGCTTAGTTCTAGCGGGACCCACCTACGAGCAGTACTTC. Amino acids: CASSLVLAGPTYEQYF.

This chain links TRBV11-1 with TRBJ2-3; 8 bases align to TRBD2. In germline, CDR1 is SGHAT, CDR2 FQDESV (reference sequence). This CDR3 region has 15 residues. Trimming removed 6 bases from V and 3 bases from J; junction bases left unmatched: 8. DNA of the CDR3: TGTGCCAGCAGAGCCGGCGGGGGGCGGACAGATACGCAGTATTTT. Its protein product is CASRAGGGRTDTQYF. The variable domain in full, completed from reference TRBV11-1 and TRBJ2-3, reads EAEVAQSPRYKITEKSQAVAFWCDPISGHATLYWYRQILGQGPELLVQFQDESVVDDSQLPKDRFSAERLKGVDSTLKIQPAELGDSAMYLCASRAGGGRTDTQYFGPGTRLTVL.